This TCR beta chain came from a study of T cell responses to AZD1222 COVID-19 vaccine. Whole-study findings and limits: Scientists sampled the repertoires only once the peak T cell response had passed. Close to half of spike-specific TCRs reportedly recognize unmutated variant regions.

Libraries were prepared by immunoSEQ multiplex PCR; TCRdb keeps only in-frame clonotypes and omits some of them. The sample lists about 30,000 clones; roughly 89% were seen once. CDR1 SNHLY and CDR2 FYNNEI come from the germline V gene. The V end lost 1 base, the J end lost 0 bases, and 4 bases lay between the germline ends. The CDR3 covers 14 residues. Notes on this clone: Its antigen is as yet unknown.

The chain has TRBV2 and TRBJ1-5; D not certain. This receptor was identified in an adult in good health. Source: peripheral blood, taken on day 0 of AZD1222 vaccination. DNA of the CDR3: TGTGCCAGCAGTGAAGTAAGTAGCAATCAGCCCCAGCATTTT. Translating it yields CASSEVSSNQPQHF.